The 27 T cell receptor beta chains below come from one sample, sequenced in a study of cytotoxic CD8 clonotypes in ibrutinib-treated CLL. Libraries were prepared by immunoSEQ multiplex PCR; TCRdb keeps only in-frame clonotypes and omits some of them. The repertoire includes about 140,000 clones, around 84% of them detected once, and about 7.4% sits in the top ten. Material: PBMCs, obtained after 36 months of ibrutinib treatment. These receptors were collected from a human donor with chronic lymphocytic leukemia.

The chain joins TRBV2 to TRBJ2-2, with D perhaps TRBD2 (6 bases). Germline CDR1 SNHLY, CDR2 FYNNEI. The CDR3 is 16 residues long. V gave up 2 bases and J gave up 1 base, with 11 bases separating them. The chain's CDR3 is CASSETAGLNTGELFF. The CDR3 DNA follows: TGTGCCAGCAGTGAAACCGCGGGGTTGAACACCGGGGAGCTGTTTTTT.

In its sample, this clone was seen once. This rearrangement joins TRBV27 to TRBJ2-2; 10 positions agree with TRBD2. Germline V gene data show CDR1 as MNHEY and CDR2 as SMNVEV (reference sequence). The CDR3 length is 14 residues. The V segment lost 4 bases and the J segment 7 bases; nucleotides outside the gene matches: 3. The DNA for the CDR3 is TGTGCCAGCAGTTATTTAGCGGGAGGCGGGGAGCTGTTTTTT. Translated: CASSYLAGGGELFF.

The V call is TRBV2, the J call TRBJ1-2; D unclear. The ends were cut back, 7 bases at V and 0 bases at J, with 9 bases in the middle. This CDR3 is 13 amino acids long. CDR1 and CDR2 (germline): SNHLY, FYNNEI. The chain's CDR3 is CASTLSANYGYTF. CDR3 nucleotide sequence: TGTGCCAGCACCCTATCAGCTAACTATGGCTACACCTTC.

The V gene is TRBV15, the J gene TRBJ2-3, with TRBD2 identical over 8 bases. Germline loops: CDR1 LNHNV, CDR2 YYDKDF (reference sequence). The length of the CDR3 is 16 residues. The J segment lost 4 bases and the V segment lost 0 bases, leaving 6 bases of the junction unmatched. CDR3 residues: CATSRDRLAGSDTQYF. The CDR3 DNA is TGTGCCACCAGCAGAGATAGGCTAGCGGGCTCAGATACGCAGTATTTT.

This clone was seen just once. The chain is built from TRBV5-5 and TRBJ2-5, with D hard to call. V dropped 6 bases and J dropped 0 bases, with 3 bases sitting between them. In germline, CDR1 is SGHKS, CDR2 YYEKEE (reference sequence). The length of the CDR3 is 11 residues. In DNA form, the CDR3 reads TGTGCCAGCACCAACCAAGAGACCCAGTACTTC. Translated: CASTNQETQYF.

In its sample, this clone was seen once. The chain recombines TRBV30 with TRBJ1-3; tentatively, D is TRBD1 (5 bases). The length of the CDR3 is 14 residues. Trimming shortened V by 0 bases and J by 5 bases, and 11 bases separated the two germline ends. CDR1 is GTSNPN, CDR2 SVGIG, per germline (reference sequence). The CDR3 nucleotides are TGTGCCTGGAGTGTACAACAGGCTCGAAACACCATATATTTT. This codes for CAWSVQQARNTIYF. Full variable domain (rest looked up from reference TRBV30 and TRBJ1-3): SQTIHQWPATLVQPVGSPLSLECTVEGTSNPNLYWYRQAAGRGLQLLFYSVGIGQISSEVPQNLSASRPQDRQFILSSKKLLLSDSGFYLCAWSVQQARNTIYFGEGSWLTVV.

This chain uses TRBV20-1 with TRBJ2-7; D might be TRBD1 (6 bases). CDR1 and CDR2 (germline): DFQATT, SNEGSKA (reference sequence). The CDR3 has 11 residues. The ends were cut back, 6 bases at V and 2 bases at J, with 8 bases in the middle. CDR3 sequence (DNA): TGCAGTGCGACAGGTCCCTACGAGCAGTACTTC. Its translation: CSATGPYEQYF.

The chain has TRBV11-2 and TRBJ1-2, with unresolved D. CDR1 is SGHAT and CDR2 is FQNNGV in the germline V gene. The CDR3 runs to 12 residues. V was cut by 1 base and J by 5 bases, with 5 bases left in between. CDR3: CASSLGKYGYTF. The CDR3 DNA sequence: TGTGCCAGCAGCTTAGGAAAATATGGCTACACCTTC.

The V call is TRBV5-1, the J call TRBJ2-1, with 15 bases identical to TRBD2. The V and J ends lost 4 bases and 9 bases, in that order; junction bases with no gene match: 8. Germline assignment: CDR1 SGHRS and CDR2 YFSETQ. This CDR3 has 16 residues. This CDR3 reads CASSSGTSGRSLEQFF. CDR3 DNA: TGCGCCAGCAGCAGCGGGACTAGCGGGAGGTCTCTTGAGCAGTTCTTC.

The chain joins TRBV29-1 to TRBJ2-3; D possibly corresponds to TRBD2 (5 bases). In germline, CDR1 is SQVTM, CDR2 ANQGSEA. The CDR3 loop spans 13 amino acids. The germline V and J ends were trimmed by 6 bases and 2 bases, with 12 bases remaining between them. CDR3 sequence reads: CSVARTVTDTQYF. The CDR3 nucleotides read TGCAGCGTGGCTAGGACTGTCACAGATACGCAGTATTTT.

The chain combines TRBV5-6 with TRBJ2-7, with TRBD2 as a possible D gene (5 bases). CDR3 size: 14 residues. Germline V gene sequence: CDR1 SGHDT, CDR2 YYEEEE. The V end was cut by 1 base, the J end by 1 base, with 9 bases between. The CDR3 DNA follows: TGTGCCAGCAGCTTGTTTCGGGGATCCTACGAGCAGTACTTC. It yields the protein CASSLFRGSYEQYF.

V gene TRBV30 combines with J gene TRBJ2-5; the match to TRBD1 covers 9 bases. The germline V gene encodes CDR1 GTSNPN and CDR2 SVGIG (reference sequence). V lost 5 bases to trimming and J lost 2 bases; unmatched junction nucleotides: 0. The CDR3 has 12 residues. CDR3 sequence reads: CAWDRGQETQYF. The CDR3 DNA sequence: TGTGCCTGGGACAGGGGGCAAGAGACCCAGTACTTC.

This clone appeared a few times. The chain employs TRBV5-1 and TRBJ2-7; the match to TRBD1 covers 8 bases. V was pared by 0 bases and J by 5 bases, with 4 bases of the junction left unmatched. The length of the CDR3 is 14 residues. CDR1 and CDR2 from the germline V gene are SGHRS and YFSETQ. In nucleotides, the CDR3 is TGCGCCAGCAGCTTGGGGGCAGGGGGCCACGAGCAGTACTTC. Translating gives CASSLGAGGHEQYF.

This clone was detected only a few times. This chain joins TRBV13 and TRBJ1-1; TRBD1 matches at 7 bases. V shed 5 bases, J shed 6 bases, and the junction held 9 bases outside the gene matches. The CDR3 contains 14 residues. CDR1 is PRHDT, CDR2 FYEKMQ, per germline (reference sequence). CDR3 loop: CASSVKQGLAEAFF. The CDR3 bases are TGTGCCAGCAGCGTGAAACAGGGGTTGGCTGAAGCTTTCTTT.

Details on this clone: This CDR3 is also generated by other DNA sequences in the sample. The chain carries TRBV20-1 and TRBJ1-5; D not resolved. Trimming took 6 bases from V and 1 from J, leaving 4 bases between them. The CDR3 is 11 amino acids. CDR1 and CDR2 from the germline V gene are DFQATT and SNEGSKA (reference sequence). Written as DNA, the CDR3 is TGCAGTGCGGGGAGCAATCAGCCCCAGCATTTT. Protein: CSAGSNQPQHF.

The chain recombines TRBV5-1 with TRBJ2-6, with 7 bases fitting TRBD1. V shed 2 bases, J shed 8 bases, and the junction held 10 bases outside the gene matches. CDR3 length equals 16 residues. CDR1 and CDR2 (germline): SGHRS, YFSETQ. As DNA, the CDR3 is TGCGCCAGCAGCTTCCAGACAGGGTCGGGGACCAACGTCCTGACTTTC. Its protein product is CASSFQTGSGTNVLTF.

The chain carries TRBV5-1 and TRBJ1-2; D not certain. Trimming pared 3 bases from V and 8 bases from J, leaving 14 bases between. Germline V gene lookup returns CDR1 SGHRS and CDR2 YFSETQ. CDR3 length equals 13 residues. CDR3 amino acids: CASSSDPEGGYTF. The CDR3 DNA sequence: TGCGCCAGCAGCTCGGACCCGGAAGGGGGCTACACCTTC.

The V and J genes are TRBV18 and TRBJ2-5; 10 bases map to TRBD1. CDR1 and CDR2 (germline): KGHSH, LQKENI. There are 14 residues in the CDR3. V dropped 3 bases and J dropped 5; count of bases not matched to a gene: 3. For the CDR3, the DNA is TGTGCCAGCTCACCCGACAGGGGGCTTGAGACCCAGTACTTC. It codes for CASSPDRGLETQYF.

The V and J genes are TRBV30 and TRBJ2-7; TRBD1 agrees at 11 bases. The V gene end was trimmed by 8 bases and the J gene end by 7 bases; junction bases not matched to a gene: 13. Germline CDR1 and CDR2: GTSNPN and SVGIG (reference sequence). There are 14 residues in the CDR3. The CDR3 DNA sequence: TGTGCCAGCACTTGGACAGGGGGCTTAGAAGAGCAGTACTTC. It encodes CASTWTGGLEEQYF.

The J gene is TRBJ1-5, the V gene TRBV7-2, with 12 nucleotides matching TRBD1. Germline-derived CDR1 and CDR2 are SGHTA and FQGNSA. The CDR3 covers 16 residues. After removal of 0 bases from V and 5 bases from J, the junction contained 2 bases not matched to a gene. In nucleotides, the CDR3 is TGTGCCAGCAGCTTAGCTGGGACAGGGGGCTATCAGCCCCAGCATTTT. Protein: CASSLAGTGGYQPQHF.

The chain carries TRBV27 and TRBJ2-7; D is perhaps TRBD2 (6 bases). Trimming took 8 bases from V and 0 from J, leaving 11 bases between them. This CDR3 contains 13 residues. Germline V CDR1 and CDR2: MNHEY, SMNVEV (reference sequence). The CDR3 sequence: CASHPGSSYEQYF. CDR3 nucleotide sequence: TGTGCCAGCCACCCCGGGAGCTCCTACGAGCAGTACTTC.

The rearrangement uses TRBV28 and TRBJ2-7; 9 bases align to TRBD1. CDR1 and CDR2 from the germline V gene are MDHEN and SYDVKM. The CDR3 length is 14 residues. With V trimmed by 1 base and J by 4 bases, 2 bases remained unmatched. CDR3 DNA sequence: TGTGCCAGCAGTTTATTGGGACAGGGTTACGAGCAGTACTTC. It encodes CASSLLGQGYEQYF.

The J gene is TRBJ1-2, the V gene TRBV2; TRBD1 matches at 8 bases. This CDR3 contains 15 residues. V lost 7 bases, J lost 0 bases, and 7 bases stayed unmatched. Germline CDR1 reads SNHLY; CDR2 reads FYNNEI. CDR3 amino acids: CASNEDRGTNYGYTF. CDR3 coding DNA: TGTGCCAGCAACGAAGACAGGGGAACTAACTATGGCTACACCTTC.

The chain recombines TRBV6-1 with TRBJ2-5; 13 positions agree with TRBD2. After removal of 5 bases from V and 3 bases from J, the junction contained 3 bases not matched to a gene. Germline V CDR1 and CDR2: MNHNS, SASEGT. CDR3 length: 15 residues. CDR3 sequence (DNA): TGTGCCAGCAGTCCTGGGACTAGCGGGAAAGAGACCCAGTACTTC. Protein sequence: CASSPGTSGKETQYF.

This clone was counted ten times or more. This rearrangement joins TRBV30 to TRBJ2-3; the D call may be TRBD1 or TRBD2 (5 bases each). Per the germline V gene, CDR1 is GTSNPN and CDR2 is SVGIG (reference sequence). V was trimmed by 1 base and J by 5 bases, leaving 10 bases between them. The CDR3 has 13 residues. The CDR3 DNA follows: TGTGCCTGGAGTGGAGGGGTGTTAGATACGCAGTATTTT. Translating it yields CAWSGGVLDTQYF.

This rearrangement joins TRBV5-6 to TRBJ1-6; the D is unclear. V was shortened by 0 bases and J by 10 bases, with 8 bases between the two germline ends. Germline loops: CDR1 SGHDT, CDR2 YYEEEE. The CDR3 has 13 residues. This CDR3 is CASSLVGGSPLHF. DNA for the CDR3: TGTGCCAGCAGCTTGGTCGGAGGCTCACCCCTCCACTTT.

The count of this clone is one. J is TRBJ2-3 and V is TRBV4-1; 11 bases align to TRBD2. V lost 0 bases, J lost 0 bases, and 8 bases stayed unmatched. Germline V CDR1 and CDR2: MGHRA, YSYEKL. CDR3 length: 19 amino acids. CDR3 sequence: CASSQESTSGALSTDTQYF. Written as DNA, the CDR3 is TGCGCCAGCAGCCAAGAGTCGACTAGCGGGGCTCTTAGCACAGATACGCAGTATTTT.